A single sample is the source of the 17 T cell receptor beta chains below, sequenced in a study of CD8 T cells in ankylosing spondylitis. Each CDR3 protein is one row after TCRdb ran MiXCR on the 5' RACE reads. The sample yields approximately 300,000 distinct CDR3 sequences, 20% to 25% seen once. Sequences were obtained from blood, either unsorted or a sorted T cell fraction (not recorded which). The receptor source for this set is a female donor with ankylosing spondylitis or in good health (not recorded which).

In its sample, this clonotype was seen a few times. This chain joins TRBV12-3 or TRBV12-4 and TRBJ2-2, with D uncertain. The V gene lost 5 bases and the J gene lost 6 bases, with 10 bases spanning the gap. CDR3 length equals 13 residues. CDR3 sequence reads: CASSHSIAGELFF. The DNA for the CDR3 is TGTGCCAGCAGTCATAGTATAGCCGGGGAGCTGTTTTTT.

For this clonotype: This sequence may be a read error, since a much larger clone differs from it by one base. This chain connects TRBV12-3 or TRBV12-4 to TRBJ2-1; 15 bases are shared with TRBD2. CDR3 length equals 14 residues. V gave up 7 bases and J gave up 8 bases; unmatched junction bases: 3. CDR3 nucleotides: TGTGCCAGCACTCGGACTAGCGGGAGGGATGAGCAGTTCTTC. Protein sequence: CASTRTSGRDEQFF.

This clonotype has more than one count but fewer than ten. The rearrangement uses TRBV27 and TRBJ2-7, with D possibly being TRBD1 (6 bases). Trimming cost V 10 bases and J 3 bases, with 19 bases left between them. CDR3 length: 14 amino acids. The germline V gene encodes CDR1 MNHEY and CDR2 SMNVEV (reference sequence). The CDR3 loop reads CAIRAFRTVYEQYF. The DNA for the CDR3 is TGTGCCATCAGAGCTTTTCGGACAGTCTACGAGCAGTACTTC.

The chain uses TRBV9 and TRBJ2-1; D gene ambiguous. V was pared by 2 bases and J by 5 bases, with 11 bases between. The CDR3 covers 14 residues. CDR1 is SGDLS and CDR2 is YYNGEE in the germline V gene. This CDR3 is CASSVRWENNEQFF. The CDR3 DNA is TGTGCCAGCAGCGTTCGTTGGGAAAACAATGAGCAGTTCTTC.

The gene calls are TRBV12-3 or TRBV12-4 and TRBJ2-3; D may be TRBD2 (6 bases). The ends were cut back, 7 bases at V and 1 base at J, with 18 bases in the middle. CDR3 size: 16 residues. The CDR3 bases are TGTGCCAGCAATCGGGGGTTCCTCCAAGGCACAGATACGCAGTATTTT. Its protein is CASNRGFLQGTDTQYF.

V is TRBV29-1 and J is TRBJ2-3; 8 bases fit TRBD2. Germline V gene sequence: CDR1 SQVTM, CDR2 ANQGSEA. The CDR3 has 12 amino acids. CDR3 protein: CSAGREADTQYF. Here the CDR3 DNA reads TGCAGTGCCGGGCGGGAGGCAGATACGCAGTATTTT.

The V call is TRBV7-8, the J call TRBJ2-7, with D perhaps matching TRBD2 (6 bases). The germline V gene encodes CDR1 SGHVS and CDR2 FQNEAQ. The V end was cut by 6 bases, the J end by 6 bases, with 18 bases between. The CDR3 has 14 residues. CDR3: CASRARGTDGEQYF. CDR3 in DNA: TGTGCCAGCAGAGCCCGGGGGACCGACGGCGAGCAGTACTTC.

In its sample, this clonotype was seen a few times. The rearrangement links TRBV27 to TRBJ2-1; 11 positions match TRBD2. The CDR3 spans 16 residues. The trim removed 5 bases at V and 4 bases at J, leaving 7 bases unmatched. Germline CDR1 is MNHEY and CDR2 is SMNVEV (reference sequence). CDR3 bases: TGTGCCAGCAGTCTCCTTAGCGGGAGGGCATACAATGAGCAGTTCTTC. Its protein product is CASSLLSGRAYNEQFF.

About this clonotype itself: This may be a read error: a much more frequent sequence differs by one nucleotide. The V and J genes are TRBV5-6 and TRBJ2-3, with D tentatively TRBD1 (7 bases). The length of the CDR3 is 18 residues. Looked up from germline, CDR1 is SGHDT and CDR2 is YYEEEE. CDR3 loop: CPSSQRGLRGSGTDTQYF. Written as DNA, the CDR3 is TGTCCCAGCAGTCAAAGGGGGCTTCGGGGGAGTGGCACAGATACGCAGTATTTT.

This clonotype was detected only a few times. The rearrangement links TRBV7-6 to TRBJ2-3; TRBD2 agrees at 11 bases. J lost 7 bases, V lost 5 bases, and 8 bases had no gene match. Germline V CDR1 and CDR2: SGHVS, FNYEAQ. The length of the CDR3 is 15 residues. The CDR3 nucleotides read TGTGCCAGCAGCGTGGGACTAGCGGACTCACATACGCAGTATTTT. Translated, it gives CASSVGLADSHTQYF. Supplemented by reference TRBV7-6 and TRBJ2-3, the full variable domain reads GAGVSQSPRYKVTKRGQDVALRCDPISGHVSLYWYRQALGQGPEFLTYFNYEAQQDKSGLPNDRFSAERPEGSISTLTIQRTEQRDSAMYRCASSVGLADSHTQYFGPGTRLTVL.

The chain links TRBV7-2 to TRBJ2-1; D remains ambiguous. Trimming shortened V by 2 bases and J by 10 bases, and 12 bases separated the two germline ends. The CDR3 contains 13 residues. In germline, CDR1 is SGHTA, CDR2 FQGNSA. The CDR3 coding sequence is TGTGCCAGCAGCTTAATCAGGAGTGGCGAGCAGTTCTTC. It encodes CASSLIRSGEQFF.

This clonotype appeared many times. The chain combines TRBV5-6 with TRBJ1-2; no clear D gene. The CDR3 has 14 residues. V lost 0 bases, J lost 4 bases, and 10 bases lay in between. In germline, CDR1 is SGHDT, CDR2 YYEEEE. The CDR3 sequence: CASSLGKGFYGYTF. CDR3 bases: TGTGCCAGCAGCTTGGGAAAGGGATTCTATGGCTACACCTTC. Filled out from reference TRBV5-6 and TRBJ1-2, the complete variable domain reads DAGVTQSPTHLIKTRGQQVTLRCSPKSGHDTVSWYQQALGQGPQFIFQYYEEEERQRGNFPDRFSGHQFPNYSSELNVNALLLGDSALYLCASSLGKGFYGYTFGSGTRLTVV.

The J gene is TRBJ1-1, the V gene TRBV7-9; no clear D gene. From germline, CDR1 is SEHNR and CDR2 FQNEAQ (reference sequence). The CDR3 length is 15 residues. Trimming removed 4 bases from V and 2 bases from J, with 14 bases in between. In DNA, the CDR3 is TGTGCCAGCAGCTCTACCTCCTCAGGAAACACTGAAGCTTTCTTT. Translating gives CASSSTSSGNTEAFF.

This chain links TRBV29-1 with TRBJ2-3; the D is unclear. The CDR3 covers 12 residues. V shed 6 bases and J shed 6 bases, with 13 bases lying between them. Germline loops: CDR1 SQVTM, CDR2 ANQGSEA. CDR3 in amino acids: CSVVLLGDTQYF. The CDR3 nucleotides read TGCAGCGTAGTGTTGCTGGGGGATACGCAGTATTTT.

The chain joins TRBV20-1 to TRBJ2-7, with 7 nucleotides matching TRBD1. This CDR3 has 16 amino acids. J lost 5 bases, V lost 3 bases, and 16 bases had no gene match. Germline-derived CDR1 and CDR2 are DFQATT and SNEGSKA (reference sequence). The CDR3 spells CSASVLGTAVMNEQYF. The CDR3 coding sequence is TGCAGTGCTAGTGTATTAGGGACAGCCGTTATGAACGAGCAGTACTTC.

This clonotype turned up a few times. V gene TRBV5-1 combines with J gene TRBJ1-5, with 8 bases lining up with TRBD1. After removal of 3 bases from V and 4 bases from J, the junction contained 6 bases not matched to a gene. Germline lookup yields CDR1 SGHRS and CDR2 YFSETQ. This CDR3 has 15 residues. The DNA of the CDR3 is TGCGCCAGCAGCTCCGGGACAGGACCTAATCAGCCCCAGCATTTT. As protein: CASSSGTGPNQPQHF.

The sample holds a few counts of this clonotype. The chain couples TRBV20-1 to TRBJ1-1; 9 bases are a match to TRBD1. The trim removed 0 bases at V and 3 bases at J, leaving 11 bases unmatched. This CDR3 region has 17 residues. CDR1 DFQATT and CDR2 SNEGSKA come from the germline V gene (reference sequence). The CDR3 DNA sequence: TGCAGTGCTAGAGATCCCAGGACAGGGGACTTGGACACTGAAGCTTTCTTT. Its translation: CSARDPRTGDLDTEAFF.